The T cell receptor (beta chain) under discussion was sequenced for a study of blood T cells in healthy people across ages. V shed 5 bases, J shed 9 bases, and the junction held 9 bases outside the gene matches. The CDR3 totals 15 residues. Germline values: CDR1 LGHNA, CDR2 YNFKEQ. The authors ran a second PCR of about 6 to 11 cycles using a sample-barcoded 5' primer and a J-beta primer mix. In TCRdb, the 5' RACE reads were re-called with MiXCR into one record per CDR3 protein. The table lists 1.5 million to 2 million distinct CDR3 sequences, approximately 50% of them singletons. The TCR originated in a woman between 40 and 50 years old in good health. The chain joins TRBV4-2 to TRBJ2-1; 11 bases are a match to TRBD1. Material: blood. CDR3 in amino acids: CASSGGTGGLGEQFF. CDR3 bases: TGTGCCAGCAGCGGCGGGACAGGGGGTCTGGGTGAGCAGTTCTTC.